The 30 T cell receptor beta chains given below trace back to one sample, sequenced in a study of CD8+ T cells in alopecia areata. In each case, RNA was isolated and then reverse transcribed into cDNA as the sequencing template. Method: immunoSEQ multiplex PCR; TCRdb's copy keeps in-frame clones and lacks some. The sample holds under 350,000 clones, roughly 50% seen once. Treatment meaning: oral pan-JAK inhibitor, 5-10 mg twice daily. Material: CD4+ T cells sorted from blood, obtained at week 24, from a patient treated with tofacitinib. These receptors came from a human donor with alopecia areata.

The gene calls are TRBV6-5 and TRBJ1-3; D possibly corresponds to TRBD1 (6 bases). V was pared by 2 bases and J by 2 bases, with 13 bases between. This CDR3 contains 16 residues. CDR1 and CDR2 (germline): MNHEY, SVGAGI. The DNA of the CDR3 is TGTGCCAGCAGTTACCCCGGGGGGGGGCCTGGAAACACCATATATTTT. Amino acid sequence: CASSYPGGGPGNTIYF.

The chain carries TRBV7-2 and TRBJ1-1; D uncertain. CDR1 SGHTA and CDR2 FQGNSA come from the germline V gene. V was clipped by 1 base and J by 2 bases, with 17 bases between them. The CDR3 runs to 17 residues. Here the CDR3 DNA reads TGTGCCAGCAGCTTAGAGTTAAGTGGGTGGGGAAACACTGAAGCTTTCTTT. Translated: CASSLELSGWGNTEAFF.

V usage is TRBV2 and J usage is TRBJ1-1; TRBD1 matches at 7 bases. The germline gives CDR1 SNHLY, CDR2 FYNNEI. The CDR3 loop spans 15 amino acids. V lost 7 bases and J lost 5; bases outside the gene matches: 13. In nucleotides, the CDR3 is TGTGCCAGCACACGGGATAGGGGGCGACGTACTGAAGCTTTCTTT. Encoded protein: CASTRDRGRRTEAFF.

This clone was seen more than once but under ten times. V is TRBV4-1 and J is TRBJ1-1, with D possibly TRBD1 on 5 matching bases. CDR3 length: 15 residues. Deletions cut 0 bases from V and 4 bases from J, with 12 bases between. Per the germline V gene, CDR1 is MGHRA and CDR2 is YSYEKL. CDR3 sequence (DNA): TGCGCCAGCAGCCAAGATCGTTGGGGGAGCACTGAAGCTTTCTTT. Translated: CASSQDRWGSTEAFF.

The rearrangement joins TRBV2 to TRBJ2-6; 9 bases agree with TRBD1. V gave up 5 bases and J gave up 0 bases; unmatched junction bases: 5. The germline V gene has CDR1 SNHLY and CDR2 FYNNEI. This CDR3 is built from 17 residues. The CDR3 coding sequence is TGTGCCAGCAGTCGGGACAGGGCCGTCTCTGGGGCCAACGTCCTGACTTTC. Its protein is CASSRDRAVSGANVLTF.

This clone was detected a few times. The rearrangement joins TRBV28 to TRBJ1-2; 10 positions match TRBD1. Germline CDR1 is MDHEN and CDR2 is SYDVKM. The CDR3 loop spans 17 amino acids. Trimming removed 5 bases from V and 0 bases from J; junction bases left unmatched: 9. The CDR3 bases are TGTGCCAGCAGTACTCGGACAGGGGGTATTTCTAACTATGGCTACACCTTC. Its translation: CASSTRTGGISNYGYTF.

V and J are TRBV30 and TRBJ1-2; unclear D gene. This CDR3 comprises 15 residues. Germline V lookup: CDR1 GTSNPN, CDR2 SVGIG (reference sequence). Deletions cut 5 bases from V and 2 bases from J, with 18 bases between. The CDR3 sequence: CAWVRRVPINYGYTF. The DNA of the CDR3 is TGTGCCTGGGTCCGGCGGGTCCCCATCAACTATGGCTACACCTTC.

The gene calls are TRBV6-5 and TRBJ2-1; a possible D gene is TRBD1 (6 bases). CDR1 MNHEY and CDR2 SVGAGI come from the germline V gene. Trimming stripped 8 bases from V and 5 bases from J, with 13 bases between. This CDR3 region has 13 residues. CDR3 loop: CASPGVAHNEQFF. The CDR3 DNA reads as TGTGCCAGCCCAGGGGTGGCGCACAATGAGCAGTTCTTC.

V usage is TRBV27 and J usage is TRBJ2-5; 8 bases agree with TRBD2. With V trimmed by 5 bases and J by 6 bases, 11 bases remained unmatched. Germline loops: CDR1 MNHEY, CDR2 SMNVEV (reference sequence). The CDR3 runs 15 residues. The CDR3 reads CASSASGGLGKTQYF. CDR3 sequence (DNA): TGTGCCAGCAGTGCCTCGGGGGGGCTCGGGAAGACCCAGTACTTC.

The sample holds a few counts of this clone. This CDR3 reads CASSLQAPNTGELFF. CDR3 nucleotide sequence: TGTGCCAGCAGTCTACAGGCTCCGAACACCGGGGAGCTGTTTTTT. This chain uses TRBV7-9 with TRBJ2-2; perhaps TRBD1 as D (5 bases). Trimming cost V 6 bases and J 0 bases, with 11 bases left between them. The CDR3 consists of 15 residues. Germline CDR1 SEHNR, CDR2 FQNEAQ (reference sequence).

Written as DNA, the CDR3 is TGCAGCGTTAGGGGACTAGCCGTGGAGACCCAGTACTTC. Its protein is CSVRGLAVETQYF. The V and J genes are TRBV29-1 and TRBJ2-5; 9 bases align to TRBD2. CDR3 size: 13 residues. Trimming at V came to 5 bases and at J to 5 bases, leaving 6 bases not matched to a gene. Germline assignment: CDR1 SQVTM and CDR2 ANQGSEA. Variable domain in full (rest from reference TRBV29-1 and TRBJ2-5): SAVISQKPSRDICQRGTSLTIQCQVDSQVTMMFWYRQQPGQSLTLIATANQGSEATYESGFVIDKFPISRPNLTFSTLTVSNMSPEDSSIYLCSVRGLAVETQYFGPGTRLLVL.

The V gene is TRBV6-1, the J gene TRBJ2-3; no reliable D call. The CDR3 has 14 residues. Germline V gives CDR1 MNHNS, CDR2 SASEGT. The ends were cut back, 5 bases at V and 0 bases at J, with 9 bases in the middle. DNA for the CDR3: TGTGCCAGCAGTCGGACGGAGAGCACAGATACGCAGTATTTT. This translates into CASSRTESTDTQYF.

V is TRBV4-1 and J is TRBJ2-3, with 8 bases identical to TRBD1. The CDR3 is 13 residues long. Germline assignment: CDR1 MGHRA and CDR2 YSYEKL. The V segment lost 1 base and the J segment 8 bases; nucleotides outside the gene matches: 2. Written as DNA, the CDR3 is TGCGCCAGCAGCCAAGGCCAGGGGGCTACGCAGTATTTT. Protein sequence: CASSQGQGATQYF.

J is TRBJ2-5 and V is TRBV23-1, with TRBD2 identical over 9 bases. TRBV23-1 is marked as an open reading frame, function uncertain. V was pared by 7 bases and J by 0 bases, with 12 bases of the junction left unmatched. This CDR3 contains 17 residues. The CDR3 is CASNEMRSGRYQETQYF. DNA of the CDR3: TGCGCCAGCAACGAAATGAGGAGCGGGAGGTACCAAGAGACCCAGTACTTC.

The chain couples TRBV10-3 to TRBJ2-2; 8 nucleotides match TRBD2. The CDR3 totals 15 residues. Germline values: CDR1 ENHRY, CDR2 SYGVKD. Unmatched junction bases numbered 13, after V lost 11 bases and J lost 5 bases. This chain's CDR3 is CAAGGPQVGTGELFF. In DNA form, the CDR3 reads TGTGCCGCGGGGGGACCCCAAGTGGGGACCGGGGAGCTGTTTTTT.

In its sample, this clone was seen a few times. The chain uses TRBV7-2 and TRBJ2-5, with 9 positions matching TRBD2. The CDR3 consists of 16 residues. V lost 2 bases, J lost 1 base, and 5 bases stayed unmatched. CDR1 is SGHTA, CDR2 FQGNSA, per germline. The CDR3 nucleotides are TGTGCCAGCAGCTTAATGAGCGGGGGGCCCCAAGAGACCCAGTACTTC. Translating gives CASSLMSGGPQETQYF.

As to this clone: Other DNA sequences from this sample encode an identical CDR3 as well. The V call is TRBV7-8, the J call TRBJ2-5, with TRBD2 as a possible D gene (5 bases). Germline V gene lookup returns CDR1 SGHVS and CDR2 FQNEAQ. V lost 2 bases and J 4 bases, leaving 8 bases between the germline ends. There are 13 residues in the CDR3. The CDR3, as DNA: TGTGCCAGCAGCTTATCACTAGGAGAGACCCAGTACTTC. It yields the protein CASSLSLGETQYF.

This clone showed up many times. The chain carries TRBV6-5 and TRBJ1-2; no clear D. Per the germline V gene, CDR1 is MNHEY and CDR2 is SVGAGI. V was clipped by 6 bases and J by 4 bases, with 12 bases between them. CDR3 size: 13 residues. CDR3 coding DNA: TGTGCCAGCAGGGGAGACTCCCCCTATGGCTACACCTTC. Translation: CASRGDSPYGYTF.

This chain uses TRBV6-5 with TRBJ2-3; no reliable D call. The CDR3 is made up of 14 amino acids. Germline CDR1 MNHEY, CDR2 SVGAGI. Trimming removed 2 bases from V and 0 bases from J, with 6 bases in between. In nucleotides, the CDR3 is TGTGCCAGCAGTTACAAGGAGAGCACAGATACGCAGTATTTT. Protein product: CASSYKESTDTQYF.

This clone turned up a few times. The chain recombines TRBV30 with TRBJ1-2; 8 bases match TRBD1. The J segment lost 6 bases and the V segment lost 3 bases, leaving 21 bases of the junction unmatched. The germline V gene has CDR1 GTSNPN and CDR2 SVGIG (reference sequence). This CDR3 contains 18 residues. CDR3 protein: CAWRPSWTGNTGHNGYTF. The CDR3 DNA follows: TGTGCCTGGAGACCGTCGTGGACAGGGAACACAGGACATAATGGCTACACCTTC.

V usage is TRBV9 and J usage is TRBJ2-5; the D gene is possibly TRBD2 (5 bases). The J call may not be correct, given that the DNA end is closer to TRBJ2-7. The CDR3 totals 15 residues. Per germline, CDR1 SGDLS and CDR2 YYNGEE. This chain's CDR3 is CASSSLALSFYEQYF. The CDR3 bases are TGTGCCAGCAGTTCCCTAGCCCTCTCTTTTTACGAGCAGTACTTC.

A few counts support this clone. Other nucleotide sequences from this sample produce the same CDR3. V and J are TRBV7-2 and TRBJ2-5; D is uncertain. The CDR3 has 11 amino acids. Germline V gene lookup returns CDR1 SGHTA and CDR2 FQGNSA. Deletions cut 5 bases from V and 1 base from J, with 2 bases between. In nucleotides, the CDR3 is TGTGCCAGCAGCCCCCAAGAGACCCAGTACTTC. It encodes CASSPQETQYF.

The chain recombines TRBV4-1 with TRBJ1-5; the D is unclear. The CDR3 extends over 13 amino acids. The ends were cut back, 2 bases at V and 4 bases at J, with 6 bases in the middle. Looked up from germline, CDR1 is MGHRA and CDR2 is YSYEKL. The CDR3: CASSQIGNQPQHF. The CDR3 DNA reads TGCGCCAGCAGCCAAATCGGGAATCAGCCCCAGCATTTT.

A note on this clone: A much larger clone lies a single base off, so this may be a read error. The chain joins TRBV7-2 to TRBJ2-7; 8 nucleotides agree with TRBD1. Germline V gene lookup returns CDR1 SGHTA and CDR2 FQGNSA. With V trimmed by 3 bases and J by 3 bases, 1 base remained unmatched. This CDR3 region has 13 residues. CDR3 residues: CASSFGQGYEQYF. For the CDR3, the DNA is TGTGCCAGCAGCTTCGGACAGGGCTACGAGCAGTACTTC.

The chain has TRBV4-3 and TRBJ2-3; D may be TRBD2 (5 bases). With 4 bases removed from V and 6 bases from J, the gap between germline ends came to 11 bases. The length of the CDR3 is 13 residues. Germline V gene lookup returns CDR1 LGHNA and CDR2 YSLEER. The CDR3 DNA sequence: TGCGCCAGCAGCCCCCTACTAGGGGATACGCAGTATTTT. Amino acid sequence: CASSPLLGDTQYF.

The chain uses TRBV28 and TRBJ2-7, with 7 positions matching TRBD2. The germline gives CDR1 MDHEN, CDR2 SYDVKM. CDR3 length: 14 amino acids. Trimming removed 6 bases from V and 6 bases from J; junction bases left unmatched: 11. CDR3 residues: CASSPGGGVGEQYF. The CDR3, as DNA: TGTGCCAGCAGCCCCGGCGGGGGAGTGGGCGAGCAGTACTTC.

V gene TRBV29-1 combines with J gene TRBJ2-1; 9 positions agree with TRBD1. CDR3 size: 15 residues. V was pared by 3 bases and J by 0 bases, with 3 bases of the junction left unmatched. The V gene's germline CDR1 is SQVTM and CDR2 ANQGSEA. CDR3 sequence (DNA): TGCAGCGTTGAGGGGGACAGGGCCTCCTACAATGAGCAGTTCTTC. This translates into CSVEGDRASYNEQFF.

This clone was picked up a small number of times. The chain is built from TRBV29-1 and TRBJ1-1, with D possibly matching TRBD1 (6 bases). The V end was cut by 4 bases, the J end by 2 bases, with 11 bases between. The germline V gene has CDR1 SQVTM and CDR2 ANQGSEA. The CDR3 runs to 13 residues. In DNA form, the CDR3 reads TGCAGCGTTGGGGGACATGGCAACACTGAAGCTTTCTTT. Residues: CSVGGHGNTEAFF.

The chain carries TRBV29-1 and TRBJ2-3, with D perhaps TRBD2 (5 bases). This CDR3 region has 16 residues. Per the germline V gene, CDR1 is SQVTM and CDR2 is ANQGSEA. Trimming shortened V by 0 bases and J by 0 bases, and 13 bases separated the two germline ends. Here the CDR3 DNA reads TGCAGCGTTGAAGATCGGATGCGGGTGAGCACAGATACGCAGTATTTT. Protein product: CSVEDRMRVSTDTQYF.

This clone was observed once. CDR3 DNA sequence: TGTGCCAGCAGCCGCGATGGGGAGACGCTCAACTATGGCTACACCTTC. It specifies CASSRDGETLNYGYTF. The chain joins TRBV5-4 to TRBJ1-2; D remains ambiguous. The germline V gene has CDR1 SGHNT and CDR2 YYREEE (reference sequence). The CDR3 has 16 residues. Trimming took 4 bases from V and 2 from J, leaving 18 bases between them.